The sequence of this T cell receptor beta chain was determined in a study of shared T cell receptors in the human thymus. The repertoire was sequenced with immunoSEQ multiplex PCR; TCRdb's copy has only in-frame clones and lacks some. The data hold 700,000 or so clones, with 70% to 90% observed a single time. J gave up 8 bases and V 3 bases, and 5 bases lay outside the gene matches. CDR3 size: 14 residues. Germline values: CDR1 SGHDN, CDR2 FVKESK. This clone is a singleton in its sample. This sample also belongs to another study, concerning human thymus T cells. In that study: Resections from corrective heart surgery supplied the thymus tissue. Related work found strong thymic repertoire overlap between unrelated individuals.

The sequence came from a girl under three years old with a congenital heart defect. The sample comprised thymocytes. The V gene is TRBV14, the J gene TRBJ1-4, with 8 bases fitting TRBD1. DNA of the CDR3: TGTGCCAGCAGCCACCAGGGGGCATGGGAAAAACTGTTTTTT. This gives the protein CASSHQGAWEKLFF.